Below, 20 T cell receptor beta chains from the same sample are listed, as sequenced in a study of read filtering for tumor transcriptome and immune sequencing. The library was built from 400 ng RNA with molecular barcoded adaptors for alpha/delta and beta/gamma chains. MiXCR was run by TCRdb on the reads, yielding one entry per CDR3 protein. Of roughly 130,000 distinct CDR3 sequences in the sample, approximately 13% were seen once. The source material was a population of CD138-negative cells sorted from bone marrow. The receptor source for this set is a donor aged 40 or over with multiple myeloma.

The chain links TRBV2 to TRBJ2-3; 9 nucleotides align to TRBD1. J lost 4 bases, V lost 10 bases, and 6 bases had no gene match. The length of the CDR3 is 13 residues. Germline CDR1 reads SNHLY; CDR2 reads FYNNEI. For the CDR3, the DNA is TGTGCCACCATGGGACAGGGTCCAGATACGCAGTATTTT. It specifies CATMGQGPDTQYF.

Ten or more counts support this clonotype. This rearrangement joins TRBV7-9 to TRBJ2-4, with D possibly being TRBD1 or TRBD2 (5 bases each). CDR3 length: 15 residues. Looked up from germline, CDR1 is SEHNR and CDR2 is FQNEAQ (reference sequence). Trimming removed 4 bases at V and 9 bases at J, with 19 bases between. CDR3 protein: CASSSSDIATGIQYF. CDR3 DNA: TGTGCCAGCAGCTCTTCGGACATAGCGACTGGCATTCAGTACTTC.

This clonotype was seen repeatedly, ten times or more. The CDR3 DNA reads TGTGCCAGCAGCGTAGGGGCGGGAGAATATTTAGCCGGGGAGCTGTTTTTT. Its translation is CASSVGAGEYLAGELFF. The chain employs TRBV9 and TRBJ2-2; the match to TRBD2 covers 7 bases. The V gene end was trimmed by 0 bases and the J gene end by 6 bases; junction bases not matched to a gene: 11. CDR3 size: 17 residues. CDR1 and CDR2 (germline): SGDLS, YYNGEE.

The chain recombines TRBV2 with TRBJ1-5; D remains ambiguous. Germline V gives CDR1 SNHLY, CDR2 FYNNEI. There are 14 residues in the CDR3. Deletions cut 6 bases from V and 2 bases from J, with 11 bases between. CDR3 sequence: CASSGEAGNQPQHF. The CDR3 nucleotides read TGTGCCAGCAGCGGCGAGGCCGGCAATCAGCCCCAGCATTTT.

Ten or more counts support this clonotype. The V and J genes are TRBV28 and TRBJ2-5; 12 bases are shared with TRBD1. The CDR3 contains 16 residues. Trimming took 5 bases from V and 3 from J; bases not matched to a gene: 7. Per the germline V gene, CDR1 is MDHEN and CDR2 is SYDVKM. The CDR3 DNA is TGTGCCAGCAGTATACCGGGACAGGGGGCAGAAGAGACCCAGTACTTC. It encodes CASSIPGQGAEETQYF.

On this clonotype itself: In this CDR3 the conserved last residue, phenylalanine or tryptophan, is missing, so a read error is likely. The rearrangement uses TRBV29-1 and TRBJ1-1; possibly TRBD1 for D (6 bases). Trimming took 6 bases from V and 3 from J, leaving 20 bases between them. The length of the CDR3 is 15 residues. Per germline, CDR1 SQVTM and CDR2 ANQGSEA. The CDR3 nucleotides read TGCAGCGTACTCACAGCGGGGCAGGGGTACACTGAAGCTTTCCTT. This translates into CSVLTAGQGYTEAFL.

At least ten counts were recorded for this clonotype. The V and J genes are TRBV28 and TRBJ2-1, with D unclear. Germline CDR1 MDHEN, CDR2 SYDVKM. The V and J ends lost 3 bases and 5 bases respectively, with 14 bases between them. The CDR3 spans 15 residues. DNA of the CDR3: TGTGCCAGCAGTTTGGCACAGTTAGGGAACAATGAGCAGTTCTTC. Translated: CASSLAQLGNNEQFF.

Many counts were recorded for this clonotype. The chain links TRBV4-1 to TRBJ1-2, with D possibly being TRBD1 (6 bases). This CDR3 comprises 13 residues. Germline V CDR1 and CDR2: MGHRA, YSYEKL. V lost 3 bases and J 7 bases, leaving 12 bases between the germline ends. The CDR3 sequence is CASSQPTGSGYTF. The CDR3 nucleotides read TGCGCCAGCAGCCAGCCCACAGGGTCTGGCTACACCTTC.

Many counts were recorded for this clonotype. This chain joins TRBV2 and TRBJ1-2; D perhaps matches TRBD1 (5 bases). Germline-derived CDR1 and CDR2 are SNHLY and FYNNEI. CDR3 length equals 12 residues. V shed 8 bases and J shed 0 bases, with 7 bases lying between them. The CDR3, as DNA: TGTGCCAGCGGGGACTCTAACTATGGCTACACCTTC. As protein: CASGDSNYGYTF.

This clonotype was detected ten times or more. V and J are TRBV20-1 and TRBJ2-7; 13 positions agree with TRBD2. The CDR3 length is 19 residues. Trimming at V came to 0 bases and at J to 7 bases, leaving 18 bases not matched to a gene. Germline V gives CDR1 DFQATT, CDR2 SNEGSKA (reference sequence). CDR3 sequence reads: CSARELTSGRAGRVGEQYF. The CDR3, as DNA: TGCAGTGCTAGAGAATTAACTAGCGGGAGGGCTGGAAGGGTGGGGGAGCAGTACTTC.

A word on this clonotype: This could be a read error, since a much larger clone is one nucleotide away. This sequence joins TRBV15 and TRBJ1-5; D is undetermined. With 6 bases removed from V and 2 bases from J, the gap between germline ends came to 5 bases. Germline assignment: CDR1 LNHNV and CDR2 YYDKDF (reference sequence). The CDR3 covers 12 residues. CDR3 nucleotides: TGTGCCACCAGACGGGGCAATCAGCCCCAGCATTTT. It yields the protein CATRRGNQPQHF.

The chain recombines TRBV18 with TRBJ1-2; a weak D match, TRBD1 (5 bases). Per the germline V gene, CDR1 is KGHSH and CDR2 is LQKENI. V shed 5 bases and J shed 6 bases, with 28 bases lying between them. The CDR3 is 18 residues long. CDR3 DNA sequence: TGTGCCAGCTCAACAAGGGAAAGCTCTACAGGAGGATACCATGGCTACACCTTC. It encodes CASSTRESSTGGYHGYTF.

This clonotype was picked up many times. The chain combines TRBV24-1 with TRBJ2-6, with 7 nucleotides matching TRBD1. Per the germline V gene, CDR1 is KGHDR and CDR2 is SFDVKD. The CDR3 extends over 15 amino acids. Trimming cost V 4 bases and J 11 bases; bases outside gene matches: 10. The CDR3 spells CATSENDRDRDVLTF. DNA of the CDR3: TGTGCCACCAGTGAGAACGACAGGGATCGGGACGTCCTGACTTTC.

This clonotype has ten or more counts. The V call is TRBV10-3, the J call TRBJ2-2; D ambiguous. Germline CDR1 and CDR2: ENHRY and SYGVKD. CDR3 size: 14 residues. Trimming stripped 7 bases from V and 1 base from J, with 10 bases between. The CDR3 coding sequence is TGTGCCATCACCCACGGAGTGAACACCGGGGAGCTGTTTTTT. Encoded protein: CAITHGVNTGELFF.

The sample holds many counts of this clonotype. This chain connects TRBV5-5 to TRBJ2-1; 9 nucleotides match TRBD1. CDR3 length equals 17 residues. Losses at the gene ends were 4 bases for V and 7 bases for J; bases not matched to a gene: 15. Germline V gene sequence: CDR1 SGHKS, CDR2 YYEKEE (reference sequence). The CDR3 spells CASSLGGTGTLGNEQFF. CDR3 coding DNA: TGTGCCAGCAGCCTGGGAGGGACAGGGACCCTGGGGAATGAGCAGTTCTTC.

This clonotype was seen many times. The chain carries TRBV19 and TRBJ2-7, with TRBD2 matching 8 bases. Germline V CDR1 and CDR2: LNHDA, SQIVND (reference sequence). After removal of 2 bases from V and 3 bases from J, the junction contained 12 bases not matched to a gene. This CDR3 is built from 17 residues. The CDR3 bases are TGTGCCAGTAGTATAAAACCCCCGGGACTAGGGTTCTACGAGCAGTACTTC. It translates to CASSIKPPGLGFYEQYF.

This clonotype showed up many times. This chain joins TRBV12-3 or TRBV12-4 and TRBJ2-1; D unclear. CDR3 length: 15 residues. V was pared by 6 bases and J by 1 base, with 13 bases between. CDR3 protein: CASSPNTGSYNEQFF. CDR3 nucleotide sequence: TGTGCCAGCAGCCCGAACACGGGTTCCTACAATGAGCAGTTCTTC.

This clonotype was seen ten or more times. The chain recombines TRBV3-1 with TRBJ1-5; no clear D gene. The germline V gene has CDR1 LGHDT and CDR2 YNNKEL (reference sequence). Trimming removed 4 bases at V and 7 bases at J, with 8 bases between. CDR3 length: 12 amino acids. The CDR3 nucleotides are TGTGCCAGCAGCCTCGGGCTACAGCCCCAGCATTTT. This codes for CASSLGLQPQHF.

This clonotype has ten or more counts. This rearrangement joins TRBV5-6 to TRBJ2-3; TRBD1 matches at 8 bases. The CDR3 length is 15 residues. Germline-derived CDR1 and CDR2 are SGHDT and YYEEEE. Unmatched junction bases numbered 3, after V lost 0 bases and J lost 3 bases. The CDR3 region is CASSLVGTGTDTQYF. The CDR3 bases are TGTGCCAGCAGCTTGGTAGGGACAGGTACAGATACGCAGTATTTT.

In this sample, this clonotype turned up many times. The rearrangement uses TRBV29-1 and TRBJ2-3, with D possibly being TRBD2 (5 bases). The CDR3 is made up of 14 amino acids. The V end lost 3 bases, the J end lost 2 bases, and 12 bases lay between the germline ends. Per the germline V gene, CDR1 is SQVTM and CDR2 is ANQGSEA. The CDR3 coding sequence is TGCAGCGTTGAGGGTCGGGGTTACACAGATACGCAGTATTTT. This translates into CSVEGRGYTDTQYF.